This T cell receptor (beta chain) emerged from a study of T and B cells in COVID-19 patients. Study-wide findings and caveats: No sequencing was yet done of CD4+, regulatory or CD8+ subsets, or of SARS-CoV-2-responsive or tetramer+ sorted cells. Few blood samples existed from mildly ill patients during symptoms or early in severe cases.

From blood, roughly 220-550 ng of genomic DNA served as TRB template. TRB rearrangements were amplified by multiplex PCR with BIOMED2 TRB-A/B primers. MiXCR, run by TCRdb on the multiplex PCR reads, gives a single entry per CDR3 protein. The table records 20,000 to 30,000 distinct CDR3 sequences, approximately 32% of them present only once. Details on this clonotype: What it recognizes is unknown.

The source of this sequence is a human donor who had recovered from COVID-19. Input material: blood.

As DNA, the CDR3 is TGTGCCAGCAGGTACGGGCTTAACTATGGCTACACCTTC. Translation gives CASRYGLNYGYTF. The chain is built from TRBV12-3 or TRBV12-4 and TRBJ1-2; no clear D. The V end was cut by 6 bases, the J end by 1 base, with 9 bases between. This CDR3 has 13 amino acids.